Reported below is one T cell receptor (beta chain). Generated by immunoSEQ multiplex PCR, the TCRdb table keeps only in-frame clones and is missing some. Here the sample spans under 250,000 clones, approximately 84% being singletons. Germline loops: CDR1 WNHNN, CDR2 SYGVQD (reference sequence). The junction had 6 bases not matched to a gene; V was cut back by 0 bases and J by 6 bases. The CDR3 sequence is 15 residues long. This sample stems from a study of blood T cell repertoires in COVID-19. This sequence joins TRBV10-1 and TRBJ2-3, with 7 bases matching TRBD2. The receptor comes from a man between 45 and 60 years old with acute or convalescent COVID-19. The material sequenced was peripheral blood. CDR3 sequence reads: CASSESGGRGDTQYF. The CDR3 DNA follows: TGCGCCAGCAGTGAGTCGGGGGGGAGAGGCGATACGCAGTATTTT.